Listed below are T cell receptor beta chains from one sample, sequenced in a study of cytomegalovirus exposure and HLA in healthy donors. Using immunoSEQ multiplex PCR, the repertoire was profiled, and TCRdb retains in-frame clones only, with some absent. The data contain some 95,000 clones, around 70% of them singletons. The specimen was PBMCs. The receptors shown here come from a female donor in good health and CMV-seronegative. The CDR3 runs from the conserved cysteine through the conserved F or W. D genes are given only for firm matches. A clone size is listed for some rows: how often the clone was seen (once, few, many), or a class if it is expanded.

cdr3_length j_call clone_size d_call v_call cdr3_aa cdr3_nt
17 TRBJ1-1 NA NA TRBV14 CASSQGGGGRLNTEAFF TGTGCCAGCAGCCAAGGGGGAGGGGGAAGGTTGAACACTGAAGCTTTCTTT
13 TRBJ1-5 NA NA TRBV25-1 CASSGTGNQPQHF TGTGCCAGCAGTGGGACAGGCAATCAGCCCCAGCATTTT
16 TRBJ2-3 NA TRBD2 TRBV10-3 CAISTGTSGGSDTQYF TGTGCCATCAGTACCGGGACTAGCGGGGGATCAGATACGCAGTATTTT
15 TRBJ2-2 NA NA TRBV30 CVTKPGGAGTGELFF TGTGTCACAAAACCGGGGGGCGCGGGTACCGGGGAGCTGTTTTTT
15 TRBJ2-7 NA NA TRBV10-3 CAISDWSLPQYEQYF TGTGCCATCAGTGATTGGTCACTACCTCAATACGAGCAGTACTTC
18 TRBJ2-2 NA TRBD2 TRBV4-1 CASSQGGLAGVGTGELFF TGCGCCAGCAGCCAAGGTGGACTAGCGGGAGTTGGCACCGGGGAGCTGTTTTTT
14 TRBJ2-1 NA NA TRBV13 CASSSGQGGDEQFF TGTGCCAGCAGCTCTGGACAGGGAGGGGATGAGCAGTTCTTC
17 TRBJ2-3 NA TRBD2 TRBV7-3 CASSLIMAGEGPDTQYF TGTGCCAGCAGCTTAATCATGGCGGGAGAAGGCCCAGATACGCAGTATTTT
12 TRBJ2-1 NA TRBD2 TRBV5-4 CATASGDNEQFF TGTGCAACCGCTAGCGGGGACAATGAGCAGTTCTTC
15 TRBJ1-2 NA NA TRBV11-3 CASSHLSTVNYGYTF TGTGCCAGCTCCCATTTGAGCACGGTAAACTATGGCTACACCTTC
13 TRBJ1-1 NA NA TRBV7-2 CASSLEGRTEAFF TGTGCCAGCAGCTTGGAGGGTCGAACTGAAGCTTTCTTT
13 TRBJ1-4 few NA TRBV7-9 CASSSSELGKLFF TGTGCCAGCAGCTCGAGCGAGTTAGGAAAACTGTTTTTT
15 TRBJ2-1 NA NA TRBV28 CASSWAGSSYNEQFF TGTGCCAGCAGTTGGGCGGGGAGCTCCTACAATGAGCAGTTCTTC
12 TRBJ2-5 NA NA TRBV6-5 CASSLTGETQYF TGTGCCAGCAGTTTGACTGGGGAGACCCAGTACTTC
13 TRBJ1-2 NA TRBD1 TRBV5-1 CASSSPGQDGYTF TGCGCCAGCAGCTCTCCGGGACAGGATGGCTACACCTTC
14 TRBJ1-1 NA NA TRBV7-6 CASSLGHQNTEAFF TGTGCCAGCAGCCTAGGACACCAGAACACTGAAGCTTTCTTT